This note documents a single TCR beta chain sequence. Its target is not known. Looked up from germline, CDR1 is GTSNPN and CDR2 is SVGIG (reference sequence). CDR3 size: 15 residues. The V gene lost 4 bases and the J gene lost 1 base, with 14 bases spanning the gap. The study reverse transcribed the entire isolated RNA, so it sequenced expressed TCRB transcripts. Clones were read by immunoSEQ multiplex PCR, and TCRdb kept only the in-frame ones, dropping some. The sample records 120,000 to 150,000 clones, about 13% being singletons. This record belongs to a study of beta chain features in type 1 diabetes. Study outcomes and limitations: Shortening that was moderate but significant affected the TCRB CDR3s of Type 1 diabetes patients in all four CD4+ subsets.

The chain has TRBV30 and TRBJ1-3, with D uncertain. The sequence derives from a man between 18 and 29 years old with type 1 diabetes. Input material: central memory CD4+ T cells from blood. The CDR3 bases are TGTGCCTGGACCACCACGGGGTATTCTGGAAACACCATATATTTT. Its protein is CAWTTTGYSGNTIYF.